The clone carrying this T cell receptor beta chain was detected only a few times. The antigen remains undetermined. These data come from a study of CD8 T cells in ankylosing spondylitis. Study-level points and caveats: Characteristic of ankylosing spondylitis blood, it appeared, was a TCR beta motif comprising several highly homologous variants. Certain motif variants had earlier appeared in reactive arthritis synovial fluid and blood. With a CD8+ phenotype, disease-linked clones were relatively rare in peripheral blood. Within matched ankylosing spondylitis synovial fluid, disease-linked clones were reportedly significantly enriched.

The CDR3 length is 15 residues. Per germline, CDR1 MNHEY and CDR2 SVGAGI. V dropped 0 bases and J dropped 4 bases, with 12 bases sitting between them. The authors made TCR beta libraries by quantitative 5'-RACE with molecular barcodes. TCRdb recomputed calls from the 5' RACE reads with MiXCR, one row per CDR3 protein. Here the sample spans over 450,000 distinct CDR3 sequences, 9.5% to 15% being singletons. The chain is built from TRBV6-5 and TRBJ1-2, with D unresolved. The clonotype originates from a male donor with ankylosing spondylitis. What was sequenced was blood, either unsorted or a sorted T cell fraction (not recorded which). The CDR3 is CASSYSPHKGYGYTF. For the CDR3, the DNA is TGTGCCAGCAGTTACTCCCCCCATAAGGGCTATGGCTACACCTTC.